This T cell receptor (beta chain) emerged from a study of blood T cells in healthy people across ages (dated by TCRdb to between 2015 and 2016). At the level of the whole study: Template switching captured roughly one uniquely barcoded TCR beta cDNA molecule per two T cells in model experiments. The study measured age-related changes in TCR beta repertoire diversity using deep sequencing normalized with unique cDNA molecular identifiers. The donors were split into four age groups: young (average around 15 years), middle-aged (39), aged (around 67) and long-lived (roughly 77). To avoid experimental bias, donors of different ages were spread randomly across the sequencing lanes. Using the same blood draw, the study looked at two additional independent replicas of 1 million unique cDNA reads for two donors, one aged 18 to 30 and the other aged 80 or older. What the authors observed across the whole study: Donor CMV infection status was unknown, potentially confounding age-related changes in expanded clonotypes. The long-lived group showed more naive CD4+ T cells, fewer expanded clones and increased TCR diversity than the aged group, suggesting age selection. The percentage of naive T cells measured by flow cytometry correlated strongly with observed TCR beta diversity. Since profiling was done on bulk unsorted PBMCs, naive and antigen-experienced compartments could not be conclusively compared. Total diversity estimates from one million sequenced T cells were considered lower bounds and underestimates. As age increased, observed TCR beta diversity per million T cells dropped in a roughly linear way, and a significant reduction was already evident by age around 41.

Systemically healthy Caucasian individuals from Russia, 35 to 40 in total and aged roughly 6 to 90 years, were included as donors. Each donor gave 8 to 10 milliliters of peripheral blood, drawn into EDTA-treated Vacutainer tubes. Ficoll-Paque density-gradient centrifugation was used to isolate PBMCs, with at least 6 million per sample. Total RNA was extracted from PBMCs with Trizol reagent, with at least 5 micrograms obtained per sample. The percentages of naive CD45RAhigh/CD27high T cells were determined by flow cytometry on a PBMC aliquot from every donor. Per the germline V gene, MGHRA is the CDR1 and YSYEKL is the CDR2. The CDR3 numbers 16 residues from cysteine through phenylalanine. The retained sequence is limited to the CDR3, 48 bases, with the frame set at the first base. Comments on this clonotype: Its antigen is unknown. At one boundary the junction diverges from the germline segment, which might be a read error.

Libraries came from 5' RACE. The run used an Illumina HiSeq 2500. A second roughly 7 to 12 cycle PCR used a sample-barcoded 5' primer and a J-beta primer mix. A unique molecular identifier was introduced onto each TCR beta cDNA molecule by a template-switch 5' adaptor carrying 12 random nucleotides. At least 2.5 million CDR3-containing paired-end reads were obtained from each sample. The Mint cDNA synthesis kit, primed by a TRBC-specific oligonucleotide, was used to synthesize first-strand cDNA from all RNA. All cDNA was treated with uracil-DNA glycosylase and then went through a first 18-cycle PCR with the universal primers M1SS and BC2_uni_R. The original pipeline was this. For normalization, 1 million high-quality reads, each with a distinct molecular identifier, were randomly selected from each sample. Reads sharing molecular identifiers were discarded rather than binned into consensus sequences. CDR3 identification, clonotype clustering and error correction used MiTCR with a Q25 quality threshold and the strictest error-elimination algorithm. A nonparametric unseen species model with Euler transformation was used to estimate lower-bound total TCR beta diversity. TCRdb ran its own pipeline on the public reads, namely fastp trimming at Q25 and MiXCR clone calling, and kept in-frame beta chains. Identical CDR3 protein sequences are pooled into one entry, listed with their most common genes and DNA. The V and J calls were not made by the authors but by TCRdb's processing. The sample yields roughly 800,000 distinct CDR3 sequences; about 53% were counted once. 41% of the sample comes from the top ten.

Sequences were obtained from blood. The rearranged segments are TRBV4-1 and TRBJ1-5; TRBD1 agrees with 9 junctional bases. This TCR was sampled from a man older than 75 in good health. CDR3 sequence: CASSRSPGQGYQPQNF. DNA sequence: TGCGCCAGCAGCCGATCCCCGGGACAGGGCTATCAGCCCCAGAATTTT.